The source of this T cell receptor beta chain is a study of blood T cell repertoires in COVID-19. The germline V gene encodes CDR1 LGHDT and CDR2 YNNKEL (reference sequence). V dropped 3 bases and J dropped 5; count of bases not matched to a gene: 4. The CDR3 sequence is 14 residues long. Assay: immunoSEQ multiplex PCR; the TCRdb copy retains only in-frame clones and omits some. The repertoire holds more than 45,000 clones, about 84% seen once, with around 6.4% in the top ten. What was sequenced was peripheral blood. The chain links TRBV3-1 (or the pseudogene TRBV3-2) to TRBJ2-7; TRBD2 matches at 10 bases. The clonotype was recovered from a woman aged 60-75 years with acute or convalescent COVID-19. CDR3 in amino acids: CASSHPSGSNEQYF. Written as DNA, the CDR3 is TGTGCCAGCAGCCACCCTAGCGGGAGTAACGAGCAGTACTTC.